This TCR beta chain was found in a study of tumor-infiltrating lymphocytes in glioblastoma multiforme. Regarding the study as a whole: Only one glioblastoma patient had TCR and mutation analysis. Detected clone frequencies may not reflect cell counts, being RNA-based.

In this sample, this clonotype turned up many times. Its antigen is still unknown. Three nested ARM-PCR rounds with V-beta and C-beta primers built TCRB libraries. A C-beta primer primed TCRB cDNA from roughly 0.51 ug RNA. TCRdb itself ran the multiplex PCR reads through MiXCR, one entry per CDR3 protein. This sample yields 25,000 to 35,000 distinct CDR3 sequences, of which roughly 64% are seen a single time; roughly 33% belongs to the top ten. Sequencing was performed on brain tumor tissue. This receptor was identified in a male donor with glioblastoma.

The CDR3 DNA reads TGTGCCTGGAGTGTACAAGGCGGATTGTCTAACTATGGCTACACCTTC. This translates into CAWSVQGGLSNYGYTF. This chain links TRBV30 with TRBJ1-2; D remains ambiguous. The germline V gene has CDR1 GTSNPN and CDR2 SVGIG (reference sequence). This CDR3 is 16 amino acids long. V lost 0 bases and J lost 0, with 14 bases in between.